This T cell receptor beta chain was sequenced in a study of OX40 agonist ivuxolimab in advanced cancers. Across the whole study: From roughly 20 to 79 years was the age range, with a mean of approximately 58 years, and over 70% were male. Around 40% of patients had received prior checkpoint inhibitor therapy.

The protocol was immunoSEQ multiplex PCR, while the TCRdb copy is restricted to in-frame clones and leaves out a portion. The repertoire includes around 35,000 clones, 70% to 90% of them detected once, and 35% to 40% sits in the top ten. The CDR3 consists of 16 residues. Looked up from germline, CDR1 is MDHEN and CDR2 is SYDVKM. The V and J ends lost 2 bases and 4 bases, in that order; junction bases with no gene match: 7. This sequence was found in an adult with an advanced solid tumor such as melanoma, head and neck, liver or kidney cancer. The specimen was CD4+ or CD8+ T cells sorted from blood, collected in a trial of the OX40 agonist ivuxolimab. The chain joins TRBV28 to TRBJ1-2; 10 bases line up with TRBD1. CDR3: CASSLTGTGAFYGYTF. In DNA, the CDR3 is TGTGCCAGCAGTTTAACGGGGACAGGGGCCTTCTATGGCTACACCTTC.